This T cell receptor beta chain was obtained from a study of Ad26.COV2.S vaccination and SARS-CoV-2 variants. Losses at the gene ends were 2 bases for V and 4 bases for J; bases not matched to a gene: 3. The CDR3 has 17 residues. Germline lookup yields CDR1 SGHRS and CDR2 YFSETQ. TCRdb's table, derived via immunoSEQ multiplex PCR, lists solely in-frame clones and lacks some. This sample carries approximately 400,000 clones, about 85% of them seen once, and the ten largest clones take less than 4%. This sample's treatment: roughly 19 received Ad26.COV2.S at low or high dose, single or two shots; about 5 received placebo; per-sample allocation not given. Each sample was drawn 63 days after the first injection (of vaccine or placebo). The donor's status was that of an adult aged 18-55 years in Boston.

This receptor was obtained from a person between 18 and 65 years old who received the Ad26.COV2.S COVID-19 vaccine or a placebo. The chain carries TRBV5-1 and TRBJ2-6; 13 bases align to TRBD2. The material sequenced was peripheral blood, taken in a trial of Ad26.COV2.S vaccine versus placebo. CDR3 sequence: CASSFGLAGAGANVLTF. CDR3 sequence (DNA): TGCGCCAGCAGCTTCGGACTAGCGGGGGCAGGGGCCAACGTCCTGACTTTC.